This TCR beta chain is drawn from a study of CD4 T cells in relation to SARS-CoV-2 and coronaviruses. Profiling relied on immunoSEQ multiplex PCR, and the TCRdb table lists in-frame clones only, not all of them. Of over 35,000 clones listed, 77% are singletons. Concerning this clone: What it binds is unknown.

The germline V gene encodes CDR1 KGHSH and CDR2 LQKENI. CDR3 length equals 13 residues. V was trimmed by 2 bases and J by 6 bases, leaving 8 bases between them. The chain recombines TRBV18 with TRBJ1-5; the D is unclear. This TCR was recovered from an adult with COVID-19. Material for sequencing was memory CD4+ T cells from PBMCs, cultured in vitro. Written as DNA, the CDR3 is TGTGCCAGCTCACCAGGGGTTAGTCAGCCCCAGCATTTT. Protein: CASSPGVSQPQHF.